One and the same sample provided the 2 T cell receptor beta chains below, sequenced in a study of T-cell reconstitution after alpha-beta-depleted transplantation in children. It was with unique molecular identifiers that the TCRbeta library was prepared. TCRdb used MiXCR to reprocess the PCR reads, holding one entry per CDR3 protein. Of around 410,000 distinct CDR3 sequences detected, approximately 11% appear once; the ten largest clones hold 4.5% to 7%. Material: PBMCs from the stem cell graft donor, obtained from the stem cell graft. The receptors come from a human donor who donated a stem cell graft to a child with acute myeloid leukemia.

This clonotype came up many times. The chain couples TRBV5-1 to TRBJ1-1; TRBD1 agrees at 10 bases. V lost 5 bases and J lost 6; bases outside the gene matches: 7. Germline V CDR1 and CDR2: SGHRS, YFSETQ. This CDR3 has 14 amino acids. This CDR3 is CASRSRGQGSEAFF. The CDR3 DNA sequence: TGCGCCAGCAGAAGCCGGGGACAGGGGTCTGAAGCTTTCTTT.

The chain couples TRBV10-3 to TRBJ1-5; D remains ambiguous. Germline-derived CDR1 and CDR2 are ENHRY and SYGVKD. V shed 3 bases and J shed 4 bases, with 13 bases lying between them. This CDR3 contains 15 residues. In nucleotides, the CDR3 is TGTGCCATCAGTGAAGGTGGTTTCACGAATCAGCCCCAGCATTTT. Encoded protein: CAISEGGFTNQPQHF.